This T cell receptor (beta chain) comes out of a study of breast tumors, draining lymph nodes, adjacent tissues. Study conclusions and caveats: Findings are consistent with lymph node origin and intratumoral expansion of most tumor T cells. Luminal-like breast cancer showed significantly higher tumor–nontumor repertoire similarity than basal-like.

Samples came from axillary lymph nodes draining the breast cancer. The CDR3 covers 14 residues. Germline values: CDR1 SGHKS, CDR2 YYEKEE (reference sequence). Trimming removed 0 bases from V and 4 bases from J, with 10 bases in between. This clonotype has at least ten counts. Its antigen is as yet unknown. TCRdb re-derived calls from the multiplex PCR reads in MiXCR, one entry per CDR3 protein. The data contain 200,000 to 250,000 distinct CDR3 sequences, 30% to 35% of them seen just once; the ten biggest clones take up approximately 3.6%. The clonotype comes from a female donor with breast cancer. Some clones in this sample may be carry-over from other donors' samples. This sequence joins TRBV5-5 and TRBJ1-2; D possibly corresponds to TRBD1 (5 bases). The sequencing input was axillary lymph node tissue. The CDR3 DNA reads TGTGCCAGCAGCTTGGGTCAGGGCGGCTATGGCTACACCTTC. It specifies CASSLGQGGYGYTF. The full variable domain, its missing parts supplied by reference TRBV5-5 and TRBJ1-2, is DAGVTQSPTHLIKTRGQQVTLRCSPISGHKSVSWYQQVLGQGPQFIFQYYEKEERGRGNFPDRFSARQFPNYSSELNVNALLLGDSALYLCASSLGQGGYGYTFGSGTRLTVV.